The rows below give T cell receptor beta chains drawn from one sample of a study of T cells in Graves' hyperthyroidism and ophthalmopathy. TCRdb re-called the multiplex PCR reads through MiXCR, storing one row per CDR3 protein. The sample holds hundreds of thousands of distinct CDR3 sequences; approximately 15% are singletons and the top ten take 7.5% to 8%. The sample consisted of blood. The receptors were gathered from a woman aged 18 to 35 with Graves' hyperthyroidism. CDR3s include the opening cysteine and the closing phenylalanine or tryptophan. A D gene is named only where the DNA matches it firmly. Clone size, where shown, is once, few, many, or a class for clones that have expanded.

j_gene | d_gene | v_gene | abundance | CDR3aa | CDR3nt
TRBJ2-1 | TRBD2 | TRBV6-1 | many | CASFLASGGSYNEQFF | TGTGCCAGCTTTTTGGCTAGCGGGGGATCTTACAATGAGCAGTTCTTC
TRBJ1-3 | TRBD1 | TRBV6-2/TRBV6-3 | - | CASRGGGIGNTIYF | TGTGCCAGCCGAGGGGGCGGTATTGGAAACACCATATATTTT
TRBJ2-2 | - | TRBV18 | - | CASSYQWLNTGELFF | TGTGCCAGCTCATATCAATGGTTGAACACCGGGGAGCTGTTTTTT
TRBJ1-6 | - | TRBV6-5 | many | CASSYLGGRSSPLHF | TGTGCCAGCAGTTACCTTGGGGGTCGGAGTTCACCCCTCCACTTT
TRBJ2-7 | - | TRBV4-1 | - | CASSLLLGRPYEQYF | TGCGCCAGCAGCCTCCTGTTGGGCAGACCCTACGAGCAGTACTTC
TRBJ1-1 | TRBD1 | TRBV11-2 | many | CASSRRGSMNTEAFF | TGTGCCAGCAGCCGCAGGGGGTCTATGAACACTGAAGCTTTCTTT
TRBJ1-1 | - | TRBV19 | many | CASSWQGIGTEAFF | TGTGCCAGTAGCTGGCAGGGGATTGGGACTGAAGCTTTCTTT
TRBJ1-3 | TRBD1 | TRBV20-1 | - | CSARDSRGTNTIYF | TGCAGTGCCCGGGACAGCCGTGGAACGAACACCATATATTTT
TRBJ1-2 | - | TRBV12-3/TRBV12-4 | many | CASSLGEWNYGYTF | TGTGCCAGCAGTTTAGGGGAGTGGAACTATGGCTACACCTTC
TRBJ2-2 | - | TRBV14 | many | CASSISMGTGELFF | TGTGCCAGCAGCATTAGCATGGGTACCGGGGAGCTGTTTTTT
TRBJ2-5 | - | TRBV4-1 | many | CASSQAVVGETQYF | TGCGCCAGCAGCCAAGCGGTGGTCGGGGAGACCCAGTACTTC
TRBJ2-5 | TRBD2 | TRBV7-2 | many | CASGLAGGYF | TGTGCCAGCGGACTAGCGGGGGGGTACTTC
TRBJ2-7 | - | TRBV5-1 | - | CASSPSFSGNEQYF | TGCGCCAGCAGCCCTTCTTTCTCAGGGAATGAGCAGTACTTC
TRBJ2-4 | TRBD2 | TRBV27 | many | CASSLSGLAQAKNIQYF | TGTGCCAGCAGTTTATCGGGACTAGCCCAAGCCAAAAACATTCAGTACTTC
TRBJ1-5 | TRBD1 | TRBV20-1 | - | CSALTPGTGNQPQHF | TGCAGTGCCCTAACCCCCGGGACAGGGAATCAGCCCCAGCATTTT
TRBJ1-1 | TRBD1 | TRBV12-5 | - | CVSALTGGLTEAFF | TGTGTTAGTGCCCTTACAGGGGGCCTGACTGAAGCTTTCTTT
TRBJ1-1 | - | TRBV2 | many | CASGTGNTEAFF | TGTGCCAGCGGGACGGGTAACACTGAAGCTTTCTTT
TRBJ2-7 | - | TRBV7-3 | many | CASSNYPPYEQYF | TGTGCCAGCAGCAATTACCCCCCCTACGAGCAGTACTTC
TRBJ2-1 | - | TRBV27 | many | CASSPSYNEQFF | TGTGCCAGCAGCCCCTCCTACAATGAGCAGTTCTTC
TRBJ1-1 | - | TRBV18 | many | CASSQDSYTEAFF | TGTGCCAGCTCACAGGACAGTTACACTGAAGCTTTCTTT
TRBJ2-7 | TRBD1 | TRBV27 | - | CASSVDRASYEQYF | TGTGCCAGCAGTGTAGACAGGGCATCCTACGAGCAGTACTTC
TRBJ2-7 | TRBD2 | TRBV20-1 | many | CSASSGGRYEQYF | TGCAGTGCTAGTAGCGGGGGGCGCTACGAGCAGTACTTC
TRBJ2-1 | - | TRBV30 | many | CAWSRQYNEQFF | TGTGCCTGGAGCAGACAGTACAATGAGCAGTTCTTC
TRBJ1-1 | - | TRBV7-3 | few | CASSFLTGLNTEAFF | TGTGCCAGCAGCTTCCTGACAGGATTAAACACTGAAGCTTTCTTT
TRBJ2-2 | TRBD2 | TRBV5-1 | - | CASQLTSGGAGGELFF | TGCGCCAGCCAATTGACTAGCGGGGGGGCCGGCGGGGAGCTGTTTTTT
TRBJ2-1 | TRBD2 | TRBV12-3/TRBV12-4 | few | CASSQPGLVPFF | TGTGCCAGCAGTCAGCCGGGACTAGTCCCGTTCTTC
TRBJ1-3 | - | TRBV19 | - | CASSILQFGNTIYF | TGTGCCAGTAGTATCCTACAGTTCGGAAACACCATATATTTT
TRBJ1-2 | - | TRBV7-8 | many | CASSLGNEYGYTF | TGTGCCAGCAGCTTAGGAAATGAATATGGCTACACCTTC
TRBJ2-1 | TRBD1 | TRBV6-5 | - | CASSYSGTGDFNEQFF | TGTGCCAGCAGTTACTCCGGGACAGGGGATTTCAATGAGCAGTTCTTC
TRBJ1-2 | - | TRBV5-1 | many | CASSLDGNLYGYTF | TGCGCCAGCAGCTTAGACGGGAACCTCTATGGCTACACCTTC
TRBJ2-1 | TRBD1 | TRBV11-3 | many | CASSLDWVTGKTYNEQFF | TGTGCCAGCAGCTTAGATTGGGTGACAGGGAAAACCTACAATGAGCAGTTCTTC
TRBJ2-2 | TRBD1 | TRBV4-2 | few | CASSQEETGLTGELFF | TGTGCCAGCAGCCAAGAGGAGACAGGGCTCACCGGGGAGCTGTTTTTT
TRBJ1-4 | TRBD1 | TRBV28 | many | CASHSGGKGEKLFF | TGTGCCAGCCATTCAGGGGGCAAAGGTGAAAAACTGTTTTTT
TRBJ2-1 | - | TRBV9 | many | CASSVSGYRYYNEQFF | TGTGCCAGCAGCGTATCGGGCTATCGTTATTACAATGAGCAGTTCTTC
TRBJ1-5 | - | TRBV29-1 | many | CSVEEGYNQPQHF | TGCAGCGTTGAAGAGGGGTATAATCAGCCCCAGCATTTT
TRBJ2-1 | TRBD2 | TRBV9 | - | CASSVESSGSSPTSYNEQFF | TGTGCCAGCAGCGTAGAGAGTAGCGGGAGTTCGCCAACTTCCTACAATGAGCAGTTCTTC
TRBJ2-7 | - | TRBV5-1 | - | CASSPVGAPPYEQYF | TGCGCCAGCAGCCCTGTGGGGGCCCCCCCCTACGAGCAGTACTTC
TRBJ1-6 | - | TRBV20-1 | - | CSAKPGSSYNSPLHF | TGCAGTGCTAAACCAGGGAGCTCCTATAATTCACCCCTCCACTTT
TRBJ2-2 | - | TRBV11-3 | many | CASSRQSNTGELFF | TGTGCCAGCAGTCGACAGTCGAACACCGGGGAGCTGTTTTTT
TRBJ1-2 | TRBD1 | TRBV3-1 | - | CASSQALTGDYGYTF | TGTGCCAGCAGCCAAGCTCTGACAGGGGATTATGGCTACACCTTC
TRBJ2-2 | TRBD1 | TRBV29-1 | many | CSVPAQPGTENTGELFF | TGCAGCGTTCCCGCCCAGCCCGGGACAGAGAACACCGGGGAGCTGTTTTTT
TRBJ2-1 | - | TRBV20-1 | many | CSASTPHNEQFF | TGCAGTGCGTCGACCCCGCACAATGAGCAGTTCTTC
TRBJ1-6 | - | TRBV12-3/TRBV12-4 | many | CASSLARTVYNSPLHF | TGTGCCAGCAGTTTAGCGCGAACAGTGTATAATTCACCCCTCCACTTT
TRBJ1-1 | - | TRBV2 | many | CASSDWTEEAFF | TGTGCCAGCAGTGACTGGACAGAAGAAGCTTTCTTT
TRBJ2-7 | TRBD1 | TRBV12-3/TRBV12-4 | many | CASNPEDRGPSYEQYF | TGTGCCAGCAACCCAGAGGACAGGGGGCCCTCCTACGAGCAGTACTTC
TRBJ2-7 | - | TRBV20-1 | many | CSARKDRGGIGEQYF | TGCAGTGCTAGAAAGGACCGAGGAGGGATAGGGGAGCAGTACTTC
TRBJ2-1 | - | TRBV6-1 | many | CASSRGTAKEQFF | TGTGCCAGCAGTCGCGGGACAGCGAAAGAGCAGTTCTTC
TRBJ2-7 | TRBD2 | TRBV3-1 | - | CASSLPSGGLDEQYF | TGTGCCAGCAGCCTCCCCTCGGGGGGGCTCGACGAGCAGTACTTC
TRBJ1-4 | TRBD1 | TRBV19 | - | CASETGGATNEKLFF | TGTGCCAGTGAGACAGGGGGAGCAACTAATGAAAAACTGTTTTTT
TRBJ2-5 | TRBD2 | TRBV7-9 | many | CASSRSGKETQYF | TGTGCCAGCAGCCGCAGCGGGAAAGAGACCCAGTACTTC
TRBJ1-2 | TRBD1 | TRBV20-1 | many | CSAHPSQGVNYGYTF | TGCAGTGCTCATCCATCACAGGGGGTGAACTATGGCTACACCTTC
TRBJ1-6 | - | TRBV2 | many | CASSRQANSPLHF | TGTGCCAGCAGCCGGCAGGCGAACTCACCCCTCCACTTT
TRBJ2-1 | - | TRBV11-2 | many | CASSPGPPLVYEQFF | TGTGCCAGCAGCCCCGGACCGCCTTTGGTTTATGAGCAGTTCTTC
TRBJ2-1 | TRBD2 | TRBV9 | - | CASSVGRAGGPSNEQFF | TGTGCCAGCAGCGTGGGGCGAGCGGGGGGGCCTAGCAATGAGCAGTTCTTC
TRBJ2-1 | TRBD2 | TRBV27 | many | CASKKTSGAYNEQFF | TGTGCCAGCAAGAAGACTAGCGGGGCCTACAATGAGCAGTTCTTC